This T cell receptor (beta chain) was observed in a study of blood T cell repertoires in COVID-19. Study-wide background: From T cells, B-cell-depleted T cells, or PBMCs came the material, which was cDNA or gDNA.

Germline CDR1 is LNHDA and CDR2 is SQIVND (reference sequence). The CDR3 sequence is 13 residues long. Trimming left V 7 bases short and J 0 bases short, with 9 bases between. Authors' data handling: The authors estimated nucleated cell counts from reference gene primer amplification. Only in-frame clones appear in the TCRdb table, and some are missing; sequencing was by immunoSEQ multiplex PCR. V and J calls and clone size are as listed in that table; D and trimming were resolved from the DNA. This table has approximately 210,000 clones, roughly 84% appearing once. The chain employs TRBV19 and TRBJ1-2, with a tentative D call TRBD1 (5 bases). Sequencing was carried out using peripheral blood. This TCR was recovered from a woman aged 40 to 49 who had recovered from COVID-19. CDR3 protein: CASMAGPNYGYTF. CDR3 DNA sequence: TGTGCCAGTATGGCAGGGCCTAACTATGGCTACACCTTC.